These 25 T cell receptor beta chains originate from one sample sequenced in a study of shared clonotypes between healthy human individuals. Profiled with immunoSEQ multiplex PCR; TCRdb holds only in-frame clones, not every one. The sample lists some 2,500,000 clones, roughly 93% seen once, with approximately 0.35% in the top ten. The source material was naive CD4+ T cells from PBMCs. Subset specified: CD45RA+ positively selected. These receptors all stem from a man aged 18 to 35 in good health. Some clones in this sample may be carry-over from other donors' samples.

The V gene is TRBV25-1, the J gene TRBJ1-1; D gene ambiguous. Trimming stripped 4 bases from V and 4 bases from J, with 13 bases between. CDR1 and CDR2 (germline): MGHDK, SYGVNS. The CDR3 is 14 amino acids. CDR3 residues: CASSGGLQSTEAFF. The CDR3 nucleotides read TGTGCCAGCAGTGGGGGTTTACAGAGCACTGAAGCTTTCTTT.

DNA for the CDR3: TGTGCCAGCAGGCTCCGGAGGTATAGCAATCAGCCCCAGCATTTT. Encoded protein: CASRLRRYSNQPQHF. This chain connects TRBV28 to TRBJ1-5; D not certain. Germline V gene data show CDR1 as MDHEN and CDR2 as SYDVKM. The CDR3 consists of 15 residues. Between the trimmed V and J ends, which lost 6 bases and 0 bases, there was a span of 12 bases.

CDR3 in DNA: TGTGCCAGCAGCTACGGACAGTCATACAATGAGCAGTTCTTC. Translating gives CASSYGQSYNEQFF. The V gene is TRBV5-4, the J gene TRBJ2-1; a weak D match, TRBD1 (6 bases). CDR3 length: 14 amino acids. Germline V lookup: CDR1 SGHNT, CDR2 YYREEE (reference sequence). Trimming pared 3 bases from V and 4 bases from J, leaving 11 bases between.

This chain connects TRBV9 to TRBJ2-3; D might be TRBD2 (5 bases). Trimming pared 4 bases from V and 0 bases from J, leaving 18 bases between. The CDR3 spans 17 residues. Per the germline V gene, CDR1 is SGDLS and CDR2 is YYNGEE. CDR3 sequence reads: CASSPHRSERSTDTQYF. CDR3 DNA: TGTGCCAGCAGCCCTCATCGTAGCGAACGTAGCACAGATACGCAGTATTTT.

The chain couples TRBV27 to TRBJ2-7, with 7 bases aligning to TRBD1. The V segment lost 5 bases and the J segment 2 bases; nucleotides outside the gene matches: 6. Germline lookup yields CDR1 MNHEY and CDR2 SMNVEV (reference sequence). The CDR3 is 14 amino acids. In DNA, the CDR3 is TGTGCCAGCAGTCTGGGACAGAGACCCTACGAGCAGTACTTC. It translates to CASSLGQRPYEQYF.

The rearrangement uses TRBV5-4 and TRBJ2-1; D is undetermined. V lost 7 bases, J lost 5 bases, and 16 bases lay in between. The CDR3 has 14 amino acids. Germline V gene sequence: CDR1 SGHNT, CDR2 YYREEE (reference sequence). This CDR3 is CASFPVGQNNEQFF. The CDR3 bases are TGTGCCAGCTTCCCTGTAGGGCAGAACAATGAGCAGTTCTTC.

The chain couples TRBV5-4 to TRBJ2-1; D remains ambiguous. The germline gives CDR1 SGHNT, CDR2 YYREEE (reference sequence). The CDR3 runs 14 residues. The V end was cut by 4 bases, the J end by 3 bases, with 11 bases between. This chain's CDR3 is CASSGVGYYNEQFF. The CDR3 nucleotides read TGTGCCAGCAGCGGAGTGGGCTACTACAATGAGCAGTTCTTC.

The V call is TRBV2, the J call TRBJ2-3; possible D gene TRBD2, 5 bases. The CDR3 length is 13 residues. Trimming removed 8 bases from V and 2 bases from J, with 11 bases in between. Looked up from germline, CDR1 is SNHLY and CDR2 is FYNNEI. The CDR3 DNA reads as TGTGCCAGCCATGAGGGAATCACAGATACGCAGTATTTT. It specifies CASHEGITDTQYF.

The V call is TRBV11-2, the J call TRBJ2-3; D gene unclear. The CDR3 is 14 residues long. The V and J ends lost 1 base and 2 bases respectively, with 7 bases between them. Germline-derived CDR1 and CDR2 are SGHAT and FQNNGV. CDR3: CASSLAWVTDTQYF. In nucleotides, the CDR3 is TGTGCCAGCAGCTTAGCTTGGGTCACAGATACGCAGTATTTT.

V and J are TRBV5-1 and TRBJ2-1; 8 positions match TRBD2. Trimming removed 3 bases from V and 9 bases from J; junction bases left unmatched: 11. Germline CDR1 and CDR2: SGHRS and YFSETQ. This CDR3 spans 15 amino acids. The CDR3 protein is CASSSAAGVGGEQFF. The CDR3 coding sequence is TGCGCCAGCAGCTCGGCAGCGGGAGTGGGGGGTGAGCAGTTCTTC.

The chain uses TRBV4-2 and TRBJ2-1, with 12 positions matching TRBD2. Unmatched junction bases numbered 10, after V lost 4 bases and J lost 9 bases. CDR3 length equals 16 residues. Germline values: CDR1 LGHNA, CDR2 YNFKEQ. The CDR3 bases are TGTGCCAGCAGCCTGAATCTAGCGGGAGGGTTAGGTGAGCAGTTCTTC. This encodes CASSLNLAGGLGEQFF.

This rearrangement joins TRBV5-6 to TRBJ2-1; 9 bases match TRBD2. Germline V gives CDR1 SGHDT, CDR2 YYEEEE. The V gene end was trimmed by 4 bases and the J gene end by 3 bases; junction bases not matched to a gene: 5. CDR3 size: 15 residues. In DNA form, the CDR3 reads TGTGCCAGCAGCCGCCGGACTAGCGACTACAATGAGCAGTTCTTC. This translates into CASSRRTSDYNEQFF.

CDR3 in amino acids: CASSLLAGWLETQYF. CDR3 nucleotide sequence: TGTGCCAGCAGTCTTCTAGCAGGGTGGTTGGAGACCCAGTACTTC. The rearrangement uses TRBV28 and TRBJ2-5; D tentatively fits TRBD1 or TRBD2 (5 bases each). The CDR3 length is 15 residues. V lost 5 bases and J lost 5, with 18 bases in between. Germline V CDR1 and CDR2: MDHEN, SYDVKM.

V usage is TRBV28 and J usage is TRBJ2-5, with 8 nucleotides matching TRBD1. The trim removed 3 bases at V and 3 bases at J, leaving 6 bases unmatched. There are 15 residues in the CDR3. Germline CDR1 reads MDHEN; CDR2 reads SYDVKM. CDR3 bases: TGTGCCAGCAGTTTTCAGGGGGCGGCCAAAGAGACCCAGTACTTC. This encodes CASSFQGAAKETQYF.

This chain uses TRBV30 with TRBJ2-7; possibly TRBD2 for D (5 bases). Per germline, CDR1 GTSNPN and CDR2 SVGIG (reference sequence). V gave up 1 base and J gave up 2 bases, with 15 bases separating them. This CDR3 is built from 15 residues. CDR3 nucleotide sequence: TGTGCCTGGAGTGCTCAGGAAGGAGGAACCTACGAGCAGTACTTC. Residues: CAWSAQEGGTYEQYF. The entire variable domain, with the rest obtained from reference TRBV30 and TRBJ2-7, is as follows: SQTIHQWPATLVQPVGSPLSLECTVEGTSNPNLYWYRQAAGRGLQLLFYSVGIGQISSEVPQNLSASRPQDRQFILSSKKLLLSDSGFYLCAWSAQEGGTYEQYFGPGTRLTVT.

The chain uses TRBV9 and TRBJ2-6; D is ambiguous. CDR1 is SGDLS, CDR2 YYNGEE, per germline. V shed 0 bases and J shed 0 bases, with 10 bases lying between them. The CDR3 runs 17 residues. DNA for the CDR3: TGTGCCAGCAGCGTAGGATTGTTAAGCTCTGGGGCCAACGTCCTGACTTTC. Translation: CASSVGLLSSGANVLTF.

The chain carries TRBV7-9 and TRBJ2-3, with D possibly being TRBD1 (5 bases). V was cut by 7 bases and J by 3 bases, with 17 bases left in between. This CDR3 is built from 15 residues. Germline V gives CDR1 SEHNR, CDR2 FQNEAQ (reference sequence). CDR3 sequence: CASIKDRSGTDTQYF. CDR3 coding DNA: TGTGCCAGCATCAAAGACAGATCAGGTACAGATACGCAGTATTTT.

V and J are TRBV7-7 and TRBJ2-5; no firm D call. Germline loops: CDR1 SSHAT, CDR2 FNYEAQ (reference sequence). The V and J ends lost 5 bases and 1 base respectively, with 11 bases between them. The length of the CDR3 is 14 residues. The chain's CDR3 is CASSQVSLQETQYF. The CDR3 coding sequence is TGTGCCAGCAGCCAAGTAAGCCTCCAAGAGACCCAGTACTTC.

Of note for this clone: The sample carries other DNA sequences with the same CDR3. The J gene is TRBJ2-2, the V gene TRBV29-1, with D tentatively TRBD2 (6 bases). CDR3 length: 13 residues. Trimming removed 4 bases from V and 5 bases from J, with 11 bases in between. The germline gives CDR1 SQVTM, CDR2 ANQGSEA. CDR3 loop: CSVGTGVTGELFF. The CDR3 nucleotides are TGCAGCGTTGGGACGGGGGTTACCGGGGAGCTGTTTTTT.

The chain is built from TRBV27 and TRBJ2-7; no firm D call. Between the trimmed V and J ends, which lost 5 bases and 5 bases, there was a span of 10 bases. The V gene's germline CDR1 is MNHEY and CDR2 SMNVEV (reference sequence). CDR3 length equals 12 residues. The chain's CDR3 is CASSTLGDEQYF. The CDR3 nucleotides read TGTGCCAGCAGTACCCTTGGCGACGAGCAGTACTTC.

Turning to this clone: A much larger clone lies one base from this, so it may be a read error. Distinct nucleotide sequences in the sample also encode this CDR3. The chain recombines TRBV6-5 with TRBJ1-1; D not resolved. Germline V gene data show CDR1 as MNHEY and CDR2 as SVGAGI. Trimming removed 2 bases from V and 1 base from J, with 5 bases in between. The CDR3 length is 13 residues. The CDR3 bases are TGTGCCAGCAGTTACCCGGGGAACACTGAAGCTTTCTTT. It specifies CASSYPGNTEAFF.

The CDR3: CAISELGLEAFF. In DNA, the CDR3 is TGTGCCATCAGTGAATTAGGCCTAGAAGCTTTCTTT. The chain combines TRBV10-3 with TRBJ1-1; D is unclear. Germline V gene data show CDR1 as ENHRY and CDR2 as SYGVKD. This CDR3 has 12 residues. Trimming left V 3 bases short and J 8 bases short, with 10 bases between.

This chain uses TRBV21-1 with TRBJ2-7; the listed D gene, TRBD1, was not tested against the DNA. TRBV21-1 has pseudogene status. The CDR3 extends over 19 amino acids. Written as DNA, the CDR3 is TGTGCCAGCAGCAAAGTCAGGTACAGGGGGCGTTCCAGCTCCTACGAGCAGTACTTC. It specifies CASSKVRYRGRSSSYEQYF.

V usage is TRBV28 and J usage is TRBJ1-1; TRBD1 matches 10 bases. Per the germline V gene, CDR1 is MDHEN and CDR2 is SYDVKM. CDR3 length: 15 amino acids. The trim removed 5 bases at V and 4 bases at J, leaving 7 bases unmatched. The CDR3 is CASSEDRGSGTEAFF. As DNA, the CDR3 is TGTGCCAGCAGTGAGGACAGGGGGTCGGGCACTGAAGCTTTCTTT.

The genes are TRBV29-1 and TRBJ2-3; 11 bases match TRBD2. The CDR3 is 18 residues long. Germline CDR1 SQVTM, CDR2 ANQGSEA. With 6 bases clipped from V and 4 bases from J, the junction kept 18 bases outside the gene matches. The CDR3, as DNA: TGCAGCGTCAGGTCCCTAGCGGGGGGTTTTTGGCCACCAGATACGCAGTATTTT. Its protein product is CSVRSLAGGFWPPDTQYF.